What follows describes a single T cell receptor (beta chain). This specimen belongs to a study of CD8+ T cells in alopecia areata. Documented treatment: oral pan-JAK inhibitor, 5-10 mg twice daily. As the sequencing template, cDNA was produced by extracting RNA and reverse transcribing it. TCRdb's copy holds only in-frame clones and misses some; the assay was immunoSEQ multiplex PCR. In the table there are about 270,000 clones, around 64% of which are singletons. This sequence was found in a human donor with alopecia areata. Here the sequenced sample was CD4+ T cells sorted from blood, taken at roughly week 52, from a patient treated with tofacitinib.

CDR3 region: CSVEDPPTGTLNYGYTF. The CDR3 region has the DNA TGCAGCGTTGAAGACCCCCCGACAGGGACTCTAAACTATGGCTACACCTTC. The V call is TRBV29-1, the J call TRBJ1-2, with 7 bases aligning to TRBD1. The CDR3 has 17 amino acids. From germline, CDR1 is SQVTM and CDR2 ANQGSEA. Unmatched junction bases numbered 12, after V lost 0 bases and J lost 2 bases.